The sequence of this T cell receptor (beta chain) was determined in a study of cytomegalovirus exposure and HLA in healthy donors (dated by TCRdb to 2017 to 2019). As for the study more broadly: According to an earlier analysis of 450 to 650 of the donors, 150 million to 200 million T cells yielded roughly 100 million unique TCR beta sequences and about 300 Gb of sequence data. Around 330 gigabases of sequencing data and 91 million or so unique TCR sequences made up an early release that covered approximately 700 HLA-typed donors. The genetic ancestry cluster associated with self-reported Caucasian donors included roughly four fifths of the 398 genotyped donors. The aim of the study was to test whether cataloging public T cell receptors could identify signatures of past pathogen exposure. Using immunosequencing, the study profiled T cell repertoires from around 680 subjects and related those repertoires to cytomegalovirus serostatus. Besides the first cohort of more than 650 subjects, a separate validation cohort made up of 120 different subjects was used. To predict cytomegalovirus infection status, the study combined high-throughput TCR immunosequencing, statistical association of individual TCRs with disease status, and machine learning. To study patterns of TCR occurrence, a later analysis re-analyzed previously published TCR beta repertoires from 666 donors and added high-resolution HLA genotyping. The later analysis used no new phenotypic data to find candidate immune exposures, relying instead on TCR beta sequences and their occurrence across donors. An earlier analysis of roughly 580 of the donors used high-throughput TCR beta sequencing to judge whether each TCR beta V gene segment behaved as functional or pseudogenic. Donor age, sex, ethnicity and CMV serostatus were collected together with the repertoire data. Genome-wide SNP genotypes for about 60% of the roughly 700 donors were used in a later genetic analysis, which treated that subset as a discovery cohort. Every discovery cohort repertoire had been produced on one sequencing platform. Both class I and class II loci were covered by HLA typing, at four-digit resolution. The number of donors typed differed by locus, with roughly 629-640 for A, B, C, DRB1 and DQB1, roughly 550 for DQA1, 606 for DPA1, and 450 to 480 for DPB1. Because of strong linkage in the cohort, four or five DR-DQ haplotypes were treated as single units for association and clustering. Across approximately 400 genotyped donors of the cohort, an average of roughly 200,000 unique TCR beta nucleotide sequences per donor were sequenced, and 15% to 20% of those sequences were non-productive.

The CDR3 sequence holds 13 residues, the cysteine and phenylalanine included. Kept here is only the CDR3 DNA, which spans 39 bases and is read in frame from base 1. V sheds 6 bases and J sheds 1 base, leaving 12 bases between their ends. CDR1 and CDR2 are drawn from the germline V gene: SQVTM, ANQGSEA. On this clone: The specificity of this receptor is unknown. Within one base of it there is no much larger clone, and no base qualities were kept.

In total, roughly 710 healthy bone marrow donors made up the cohort. At the time of sampling, every cohort member was nominally healthy, though immune exposures that went unrecorded were likely present. The donor tested CMV seropositive, placing the donor among the 250 to 350 seropositive members of the cohort. Each donor provided a peripheral blood sample, and peripheral blood mononuclear cells were used for TCR beta sequencing. Genomic DNA extraction from the blood cell samples was performed with the Qiagen DNeasy Blood Extraction Kit. Study-wide findings and limitations: In a later analysis, TCR association rates were found to vary across HLA loci, with the most associated TCRs seen for DRB1 alleles and the fewest for HLA-C alleles. In a later genetic analysis, fewer N-insertions in productive TCRs were reported among donors in an Asian-associated ancestry cluster than the approximately 670-donor mean. The cohort was sequenced for TCR beta chains only, and without alpha or paired-chain data the features that could be detected were limited. A further reported finding was that TCR beta sequences accurately predicted the HLA-A and HLA-B alleles for most subjects in the first cohort. For the cohort, immune exposure information was limited to CMV serostatus. Three of the identified cytomegalovirus-associated TCR beta chains were confirmed in vitro to be specific for cytomegalovirus antigens. V-gene and J-gene trimming of TCR beta chains was associated with a missense DCLRE1C variant in a later genetic analysis, and the association was replicated in an independent cohort. Correlated functional status among segregating V segments might reflect linkage disequilibrium, but an unknown experimental factor could not be ruled out. In a later analysis, 16,951 TCR beta sequences were associated with specific HLA alleles at a false discovery rate of 0.05. Because counts were too low, seventeen rarely observed V segments, including chromosome 9 orphons, were excluded from the earlier analysis of about 500 of the donors. The 87-base-pair reads could not distinguish some IMGT-functional V segments, including TRBV6-2 and TRBV6-3, so those segments were excluded. The authors suggested that the approach could potentially be generalized to other disease states and immunological phenotypes. Because HLA typing was unavailable for some donors at each locus, only the typed subset was used in association tests. Strong co-occurrence of HLA alleles, especially DR and DQ, made assigning TCR associations to individual alleles difficult. In a later analysis, HLA-associated TCR beta chains were found to be more clonally expanded and to have lower generation probabilities than equally common non-associated chains. Presence/absence analyses assumed roughly uniform sequencing depth across donors, an assumption that may not hold. A total of 150 to 200 TCR beta chains were listed by the study as associated with cytomegalovirus. A later analysis found that most CMV-associated TCR beta chains appeared HLA-restricted, with HLA associations seemingly driven largely by CMV exposure. Broadly in line with IMGT annotations, most TCR beta V segments showed up in productive rearrangements about 87% or about 30% of the time in an earlier analysis of around 600 of the donors. Across donors, most TCR sequences were observed very rarely, whereas some public TCRs were present in many individuals. A later analysis reported that several top co-occurrence clusters appeared linked to parvovirus B19, influenza, CMV and Epstein-Barr virus. The classifier was reported to diagnose cytomegalovirus status with high specificity and sensitivity in both the original and validation cohorts. The sequencing pipeline was judged likely to have produced a cluster of highly shared sequence variants as a technical artifact.

The library was produced with the immunoSEQ multiplex PCR assay. The multiplex PCR relied on a mix of 60 forward primers for TCR Vbeta segments and 13 reverse primers for TCR Jbeta segments. The CDR3 region of rearranged TCR beta genes was amplified from genomic DNA by a multiplex PCR assay. The amplified TCR beta libraries were sequenced on the Illumina HiSeq System as 87-base-pair reads. The source study handled its data this way. A later analysis counted about 80 million unique TCR beta chains across the 666 repertoires, and some 12 million of these chains were shared by at least two donors. Raw reads were error-corrected and collapsed into unique sequences with a nearest-neighbor algorithm that merged closely related sequences to remove PCR and sequencing errors. Alignment of CDR3 sequences to IMGT reference sequences was used to assign V, D and J gene segments. For a sequence to be retained, at least a six-nucleotide match to both a V gene segment and a J gene segment was required. A rearrangement was called productive if the CDR3 had no stop codons and remained in frame with V and J, and every other rearrangement was called non-productive. CDR3 was defined according to IMGT convention as the region running from the second conserved V-encoded cysteine to the conserved J-encoded phenylalanine. The earlier analysis of some 600 of the donors excluded sequences that lacked an unambiguous match to a single V gene segment. An earlier analysis of 500 to 600 of the donors classified V segments as functional when productive rearrangements were above 56.7% and as segregating when the standard deviation between donors was above 5%. To diagnose cytomegalovirus status from the catalog of TCR beta chain sequences, a statistical classification framework was built. In a later analysis, TCR nucleotide sequences were compared against IMGT/GENE-DB human TR gene sequences so that V and J genes could be assigned. The TCRdist pipeline was used in a later analysis to assign CDR3 sequences and most-parsimonious VDJ recombination scenarios. In a later analysis, each TCR beta chain was defined by its CDR3 amino acid sequence together with its V-gene family, and reads without a unique V-gene family were excluded. A later analysis removed 600 or so highly shared, low-generation-probability nucleotide sequences to deal with suspected cross-contamination and a sequencing artifact. In a later analysis, a clonal expansion index was calculated for each public chain from normalized within-repertoire ranks of inferred template counts. A later analysis computed generation probabilities with a VDJ recombination model fitted to out-of-frame rearrangements, and checked the results against IGoR. A later analysis scored TCR-TCR, TCR-HLA and TCR-CMV co-occurrence with hypergeometric tests, applying a repertoire-size bias correction to TCR pairs. False discovery rates were estimated in a later analysis by permuting HLA or CMV assignments 20 times. In a later analysis, co-occurring TCRs were grouped with DBSCAN, and TCRdist sequence similarity was added when clustering was performed within HLA-allele-positive subsets. Repertoires with fewer than 30,000 or more than 120,000 public chains were left out of co-occurrence clustering, as were about five repertoires with anomalous nucleotide sharing. TCRdb stores this immuneACCESS table with in-frame sequences only. Part of the clones is absent; in the studies checked, under half of the shortfall reflects unresolved V genes, and no reason is known for the rest. V and J calls and clone size are those listed in that table; D and trimming were worked out from the DNA. The sample table lists roughly 100,000 clones, 77% of them with a count of one. Roughly 8.6% of the sample is held by the ten biggest clonotypes.

The sample taken for sequencing was PBMCs. The chain is assembled from TRBV29-1 and TRBJ1-1, with the D gene not confidently named. The receptor comes from a woman in her 40s in good health and CMV-seropositive. The DNA reads TGCAGCGTGGGCAGGAGGTCGAACACTGAAGCTTTCTTT. It translates to CSVGRRSNTEAFF.